These T cell receptor beta chains were read from a single sample in a study of cytomegalovirus exposure and HLA in healthy donors. Sequencing used immunoSEQ multiplex PCR; TCRdb keeps in-frame clones, though not all of them. The data contain some 120,000 clones, approximately 85% of them singletons. The sequencing sample was made of PBMCs. These receptors all come from a woman in her 30s in good health and CMV-seropositive. CDR3s include the opening cysteine and the closing phenylalanine or tryptophan. The order of the fields is J gene, V gene, D gene, CDR3 protein, CDR3 DNA. A D gene is named only where the DNA matches it firmly.

>TRBJ1-4|TRBV18|NA
CASSPVVASATNEKLFF
TGTGCCAGCTCACCCGTGGTGGCATCCGCAACTAATGAAAAACTGTTTTTT
>TRBJ1-5|TRBV18|TRBD1
CASSPGTGDQPQHF
TGTGCCAGCTCACCCGGGACAGGAGATCAGCCCCAGCATTTT
>TRBJ2-3|TRBV10-2|NA
CASSVGTTSTDTQYF
TGCGCCAGCAGTGTGGGGACAACTAGCACAGATACGCAGTATTTT
>TRBJ1-5|TRBV6-5|NA
CASRASGGAQHF
TGTGCCAGCAGAGCTAGCGGGGGGGCCCAGCATTTT
>TRBJ2-7|TRBV4-1|NA
CASSPRQGGYEQYF
TGCGCCAGCAGCCCTAGACAGGGAGGCTACGAGCAGTACTTC
>TRBJ2-7|TRBV28|NA
CASRPGQTYEQYF
TGTGCCAGCAGACCCGGACAAACCTACGAGCAGTACTTC
>TRBJ2-5|TRBV7-3|TRBD1
CASSPWDREVETQYF
TGTGCCAGCAGCCCCTGGGACAGGGAGGTGGAGACCCAGTACTTC
>TRBJ1-4|TRBV9|TRBD1
CASSVEGQAPFGEKLFF
TGTGCCAGCAGCGTAGAGGGACAGGCCCCATTCGGCGAAAAACTGTTTTTT
>TRBJ2-7|TRBV4-1|TRBD1
CASSQQTGASYEQYF
TGCGCCAGCAGCCAACAGACAGGGGCGTCCTACGAGCAGTACTTC
>TRBJ2-7|TRBV28|NA
CASSLRGKGYEQYF
TGTGCCAGCAGTTTAAGAGGAAAGGGGTACGAGCAGTACTTC
>TRBJ2-7|TRBV5-4|NA
CASSSGTLPYGQYF
TGTGCCAGCAGCTCCGGGACACTACCCTACGGGCAGTACTTC
>TRBJ1-1|TRBV10-3|NA
CAISKGATGYMNTEAFF
TGTGCCATCAGTAAAGGGGCGACAGGCTACATGAACACTGAAGCTTTCTTT
>TRBJ1-1|TRBV2|NA
CASKGREGDTEAFF
TGTGCCAGCAAGGGGAGGGAAGGGGACACTGAAGCTTTCTTT